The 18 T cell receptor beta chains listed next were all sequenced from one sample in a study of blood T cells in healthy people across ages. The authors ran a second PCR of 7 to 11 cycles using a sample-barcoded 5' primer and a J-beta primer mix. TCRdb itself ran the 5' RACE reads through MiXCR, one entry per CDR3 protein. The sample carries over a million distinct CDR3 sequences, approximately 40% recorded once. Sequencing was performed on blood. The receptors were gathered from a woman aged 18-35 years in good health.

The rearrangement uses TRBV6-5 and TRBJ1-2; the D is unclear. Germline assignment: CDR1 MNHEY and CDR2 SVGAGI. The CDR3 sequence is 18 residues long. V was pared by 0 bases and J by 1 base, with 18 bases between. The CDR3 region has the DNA TGTGCCAGCAGTTACTCGGGTGCCATCCTCAGCAATAACTATGGCTACACCTTC. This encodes CASSYSGAILSNNYGYTF.

CDR3 loop: CASSDQRSVFLPPNTEAFF. The CDR3 DNA sequence: TGTGCCAGCAGTGACCAAAGGTCTGTCTTTCTACCTCCGAACACTGAAGCTTTCTTT. The chain is built from TRBV25-1 and TRBJ1-1; D not resolved. The CDR3 is 19 amino acids. The ends were cut back, 3 bases at V and 1 base at J, with 24 bases in the middle. Germline V lookup: CDR1 MGHDK, CDR2 SYGVNS.

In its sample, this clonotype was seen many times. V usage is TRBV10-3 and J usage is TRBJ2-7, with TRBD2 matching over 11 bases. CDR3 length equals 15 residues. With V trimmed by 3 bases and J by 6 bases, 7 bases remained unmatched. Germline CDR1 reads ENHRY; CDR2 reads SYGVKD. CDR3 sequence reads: CAISDVVAGGLEQYF. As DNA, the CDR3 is TGTGCCATCAGTGATGTAGTAGCGGGAGGGCTCGAGCAGTACTTC.

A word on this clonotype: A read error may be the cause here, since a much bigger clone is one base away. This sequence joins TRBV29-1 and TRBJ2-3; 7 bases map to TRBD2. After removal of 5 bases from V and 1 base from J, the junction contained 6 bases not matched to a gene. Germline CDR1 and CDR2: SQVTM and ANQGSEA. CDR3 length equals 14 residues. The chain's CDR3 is CSVYPLAGTDTQYF. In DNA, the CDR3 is TGCAGCGTTTACCCCCTAGCGGGCACAGATACGCAGTATTTT.

The CDR3 spells CASSQDLGGPPPTDTQYF. For the CDR3, the DNA is TGTGCCAGCAGCCAAGATCTCGGGGGGCCACCCCCCACAGATACGCAGTATTTT. The rearrangement uses TRBV4-2 and TRBJ2-3; TRBD2 is a possible D gene (7 bases). Between the trimmed V and J ends, which lost 0 bases and 2 bases, there was a span of 18 bases. The CDR3 contains 18 residues. CDR1 and CDR2 from the germline V gene are LGHNA and YNFKEQ.

The CDR3, as DNA: TGTGCCAGCAGCGTAGACCCAGTGAGGACCCCCTCCTACGAGCAGTACTTC. Translating it yields CASSVDPVRTPSYEQYF. The chain carries TRBV9 and TRBJ2-7; D uncertain. Trimming shortened V by 0 bases and J by 0 bases, and 16 bases separated the two germline ends. Germline CDR1 reads SGDLS; CDR2 reads YYNGEE. The CDR3 consists of 17 residues.

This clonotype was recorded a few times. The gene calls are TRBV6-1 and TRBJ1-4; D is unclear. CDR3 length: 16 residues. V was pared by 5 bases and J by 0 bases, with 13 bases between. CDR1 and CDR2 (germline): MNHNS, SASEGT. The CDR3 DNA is TGTGCCAGCAGTCTGACCGCCAGTCCAACTAATGAAAAACTGTTTTTT. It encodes CASSLTASPTNEKLFF.

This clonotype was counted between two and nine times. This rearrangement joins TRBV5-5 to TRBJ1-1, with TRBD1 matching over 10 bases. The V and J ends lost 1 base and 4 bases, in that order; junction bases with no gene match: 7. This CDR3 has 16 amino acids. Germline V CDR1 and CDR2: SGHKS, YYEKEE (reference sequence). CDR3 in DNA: TGTGCCAGCAGCTTGCGGAGACAGGGGGCGGGCACTGAAGCTTTCTTT. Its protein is CASSLRRQGAGTEAFF.

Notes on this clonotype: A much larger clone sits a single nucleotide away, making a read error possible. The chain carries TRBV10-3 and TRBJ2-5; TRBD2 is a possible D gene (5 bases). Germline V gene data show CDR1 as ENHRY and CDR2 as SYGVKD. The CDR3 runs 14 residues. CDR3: CAISVGNSQENQYF. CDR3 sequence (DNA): TGTGCCATCAGTGTCGGGAACAGCCAAGAGAACCAGTACTTC.

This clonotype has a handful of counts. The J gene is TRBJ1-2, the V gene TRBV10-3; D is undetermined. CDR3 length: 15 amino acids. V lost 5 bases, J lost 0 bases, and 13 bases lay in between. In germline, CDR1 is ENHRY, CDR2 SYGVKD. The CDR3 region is CAISKGGGSNYGYTF. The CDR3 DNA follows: TGTGCCATCAGTAAGGGCGGAGGATCTAACTATGGCTACACCTTC.

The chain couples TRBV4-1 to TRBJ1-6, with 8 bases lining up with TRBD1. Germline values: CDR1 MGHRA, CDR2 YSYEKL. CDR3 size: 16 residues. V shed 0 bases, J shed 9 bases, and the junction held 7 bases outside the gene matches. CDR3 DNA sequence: TGCGCCAGCAGCCAAGACAGGGGGCTATTAGGTTCACCCCTCCACTTT. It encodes CASSQDRGLLGSPLHF.

CDR3 region: CASSQEGVGGGQPQHF. Here the CDR3 DNA reads TGCGCCAGCAGCCAAGAAGGTGTAGGGGGGGGTCAGCCCCAGCATTTT. V and J are TRBV4-1 and TRBJ1-5, with D possibly matching TRBD1 (6 bases). Germline assignment: CDR1 MGHRA and CDR2 YSYEKL. The CDR3 is 16 amino acids. Trimming shortened V by 0 bases and J by 6 bases, and 15 bases separated the two germline ends.

CDR3 residues: CASSFAQGGEAFF. As DNA, the CDR3 is TGTGCCAGCAGCTTCGCACAGGGGGGTGAAGCTTTCTTT. The chain couples TRBV11-1 to TRBJ1-1, with 8 bases aligning to TRBD1. The trim removed 3 bases at V and 7 bases at J, leaving 4 bases unmatched. CDR1 and CDR2 (germline): SGHAT, FQDESV (reference sequence). The CDR3 spans 13 residues.

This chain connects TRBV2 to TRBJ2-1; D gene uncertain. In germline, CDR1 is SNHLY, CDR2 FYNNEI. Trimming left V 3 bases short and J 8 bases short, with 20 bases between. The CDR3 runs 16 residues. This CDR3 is CASSEQQSFPGYEQFF. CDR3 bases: TGTGCCAGCAGTGAGCAACAGTCTTTCCCCGGTTATGAGCAGTTCTTC.

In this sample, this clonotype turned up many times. The CDR3 region has the DNA TGTGCCAGCAGTTTAGCGGGGGGATTCAACAATGAGCAGTTCTTC. It yields the protein CASSLAGGFNNEQFF. This rearrangement joins TRBV12-3 or TRBV12-4 to TRBJ2-1, with D possibly matching TRBD2 (6 bases). V dropped 0 bases and J dropped 5 bases, with 11 bases sitting between them. The CDR3 is 15 residues long.

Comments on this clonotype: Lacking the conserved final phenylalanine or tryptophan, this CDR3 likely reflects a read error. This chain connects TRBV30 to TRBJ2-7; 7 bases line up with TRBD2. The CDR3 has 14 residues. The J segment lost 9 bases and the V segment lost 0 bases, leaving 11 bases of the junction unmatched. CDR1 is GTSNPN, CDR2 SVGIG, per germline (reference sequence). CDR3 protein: CAWSVREASGGQYY. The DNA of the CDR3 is TGTGCCTGGAGTGTACGGGAGGCTAGCGGAGGGCAGTACTAC.

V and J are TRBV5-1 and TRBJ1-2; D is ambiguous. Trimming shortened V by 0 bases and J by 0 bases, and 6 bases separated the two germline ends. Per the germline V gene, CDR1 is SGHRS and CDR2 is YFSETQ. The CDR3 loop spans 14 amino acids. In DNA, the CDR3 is TGCGCCAGCAGCTTGGATCCAGCTAACTATGGCTACACCTTC. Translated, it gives CASSLDPANYGYTF. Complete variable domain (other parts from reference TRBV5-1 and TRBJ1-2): KAGVTQTPRYLIKTRGQQVTLSCSPISGHRSVSWYQQTPGQGLQFLFEYFSETQRNKGNFPGRFSGRQFSNSRSEMNVSTLELGDSALYLCASSLDPANYGYTFGSGTRLTVV.

The CDR3 bases are TGTGCCAGCAGCTTAGATATAACGCTAGCGGGGAGCTATAATGAGCAGTACTTC. Residues: CASSLDITLAGSYNEQYF. J is TRBJ2-5 and V is TRBV7-2; 9 bases map to TRBD2. V was clipped by 1 base and J by 11 bases; unmatched bases: 20. There are 18 residues in the CDR3. Germline V gene lookup returns CDR1 SGHTA and CDR2 FQGNSA.